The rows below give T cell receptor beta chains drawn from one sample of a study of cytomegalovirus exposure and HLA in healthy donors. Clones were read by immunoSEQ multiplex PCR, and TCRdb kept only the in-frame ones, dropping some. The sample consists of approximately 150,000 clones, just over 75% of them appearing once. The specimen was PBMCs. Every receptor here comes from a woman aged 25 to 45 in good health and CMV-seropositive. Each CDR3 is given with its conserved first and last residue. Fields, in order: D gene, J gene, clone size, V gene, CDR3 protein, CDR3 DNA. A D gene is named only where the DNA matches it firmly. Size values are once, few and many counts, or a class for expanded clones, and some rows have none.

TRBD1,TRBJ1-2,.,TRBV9,CASSAQGAVYGYTF,TGTGCCAGCAGCGCGCAGGGGGCAGTCTATGGCTACACCTTC
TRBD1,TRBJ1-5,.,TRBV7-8,CASSLGDRDNQPQHF,TGTGCCAGCAGCTTAGGAGACAGGGACAATCAGCCCCAGCATTTT
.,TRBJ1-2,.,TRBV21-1,CASADRLVCYGYTF,TGTGCCAGCGCCGACAGGTTGGTGTGCTATGGCTACACCTTC
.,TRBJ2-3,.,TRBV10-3,CAISGSASGQYTDTQYF,TGTGCCATCTCCGGTTCGGCCAGCGGCCAATACACAGATACGCAGTATTTT
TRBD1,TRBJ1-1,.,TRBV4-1,CASSQIPGGTGQAFF,TGCGCCAGCAGCCAAATTCCAGGGGGGACGGGGCAAGCTTTCTTT
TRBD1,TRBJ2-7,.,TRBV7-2,CASSFSHRGIGEQYF,TGTGCCAGCAGCTTCTCGCACAGGGGAATAGGCGAGCAGTACTTC
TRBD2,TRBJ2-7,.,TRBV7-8,CASSPWGAGDLYEQYF,TGTGCCAGCAGCCCCTGGGGTGCGGGAGATCTATACGAGCAGTACTTC
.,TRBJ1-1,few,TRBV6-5,CASSYSVFGTEAFF,TGTGCCAGCAGTTACAGCGTCTTTGGCACTGAAGCTTTCTTT
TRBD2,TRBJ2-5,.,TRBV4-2,CASSQAGGVETQYF,TGTGCCAGCAGCCAAGCGGGAGGGGTAGAGACCCAGTACTTC
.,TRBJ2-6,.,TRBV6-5,CASWASGANVLTF,TGTGCCAGCTGGGCCTCTGGGGCCAACGTCCTGACTTTC
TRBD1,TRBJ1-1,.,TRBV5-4,CASSLDDRGLAFF,TGTGCCAGCAGCTTGGATGACAGGGGGCTTGCTTTCTTT
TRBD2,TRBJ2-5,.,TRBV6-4,CASRLTSGSGETQYF,TGTGCCAGCAGACTGACTAGCGGGAGTGGAGAGACCCAGTACTTC
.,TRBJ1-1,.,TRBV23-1,CACLEGYTEAFF,TGCGCCTGCTTGGAGGGATACACTGAAGCTTTCTTT
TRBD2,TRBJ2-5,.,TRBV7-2,CASSQVGTSGSETQYF,TGTGCCAGCAGCCAAGTGGGGACTAGCGGGAGTGAGACCCAGTACTTC
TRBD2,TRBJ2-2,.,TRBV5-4,CASSESSSGDWVGELFF,TGTGCCAGCAGTGAGTCCTCTAGCGGTGACTGGGTCGGGGAGCTGTTTTTT
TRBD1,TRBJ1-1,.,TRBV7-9,CASSWGQGGTEAFF,TGTGCCAGCAGCTGGGGACAGGGTGGCACTGAAGCTTTCTTT
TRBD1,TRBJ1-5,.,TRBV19,CASSIWDRGALSNQPQHF,TGTGCCAGTAGTATATGGGACAGGGGGGCTCTAAGCAATCAGCCCCAGCATTTT
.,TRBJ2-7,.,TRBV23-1,CASSHIERFGRLRALSYEQYF,TGCGCCAGCAGTCATATCGAAAGGTTTGGGAGGTTGCGGGCTCTCTCCTACGAGCAGTACTTC
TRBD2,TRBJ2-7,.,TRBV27,CASSRAGGGQPYEQYF,TGTGCCAGCAGTAGAGCGGGAGGCGGCCAACCCTACGAGCAGTACTTC
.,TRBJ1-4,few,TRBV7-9,CASSPRRGLNEKLFF,TGTGCCAGCAGCCCTCGGCGGGGCCTTAATGAAAAACTGTTTTTT
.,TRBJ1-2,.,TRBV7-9,CSSSSGVGYTF,TGTTCCAGCTCGTCAGGGGTCGGCTACACCTTC
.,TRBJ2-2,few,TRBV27,CASTGTNTGELFF,TGTGCCAGCACCGGTACGAACACCGGGGAGCTGTTTTTT
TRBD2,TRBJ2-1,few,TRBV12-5,CASGLGLAGVGQFF,TGTGCTAGTGGCTTAGGACTAGCGGGAGTTGGGCAGTTCTTC
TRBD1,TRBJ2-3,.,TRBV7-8,CASSLRFGTGDPQGTTDTQYF,TGTGCCAGCAGCTTACGTTTTGGGACAGGGGATCCCCAAGGGACCACAGATACGCAGTATTTT
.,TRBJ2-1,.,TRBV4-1,CASSQDDRSLLHGEQFF,TGCGCCAGCAGCCAAGATGATCGGAGTTTGCTACACGGTGAGCAGTTCTTC
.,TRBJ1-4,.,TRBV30,CAWSVNRGNEKLFF,TGTGCCTGGAGTGTAAATCGGGGTAATGAAAAACTGTTTTTT
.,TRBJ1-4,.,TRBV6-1,CASSERREEKLFF,TGTGCCAGCAGTGAGAGGAGGGAAGAAAAACTGTTTTTT
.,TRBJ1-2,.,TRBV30,CAWTSGAGESGYTF,TGTGCCTGGACTTCAGGGGCCGGGGAATCTGGCTACACCTTC
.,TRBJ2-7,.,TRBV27,CASSLDSGDEQYF,TGTGCCAGCAGTTTGGACAGTGGCGACGAGCAGTACTTC
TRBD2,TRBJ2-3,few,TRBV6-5,CASSYSIAGGPDTQYF,TGTGCCAGCAGTTACTCTATAGCGGGAGGCCCCGATACGCAGTATTTT
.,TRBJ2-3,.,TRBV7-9,CASSRQSDTQYF,TGTGCCAGCAGTCGACAGTCAGATACGCAGTATTTT
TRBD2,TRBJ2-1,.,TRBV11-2,CASSPRTSATDNEQFF,TGTGCCAGCAGCCCCAGGACTAGCGCCACCGACAATGAGCAGTTCTTC
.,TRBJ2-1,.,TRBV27,CASSLIKSSYNEQFF,TGTGCCAGCAGTTTAATAAAGAGCTCCTACAATGAGCAGTTCTTC
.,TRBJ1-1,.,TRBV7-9,CSSDSDTEAFF,TGTTCCAGCGATTCGGACACTGAAGCTTTCTTT
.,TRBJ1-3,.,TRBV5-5,CASSLNPGHRSGNTIYF,TGTGCCAGCAGCCTGAATCCGGGACATCGCTCTGGAAACACCATATATTTT
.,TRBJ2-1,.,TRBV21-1,CASSGALAVRSEQFF,TGTGCCAGCAGCGGGGCACTAGCTGTTAGGAGTGAGCAGTTCTTC
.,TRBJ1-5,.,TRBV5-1,CASSLGVGAPQPQHF,TGCGCCAGCAGCTTGGGCGTAGGGGCCCCTCAGCCCCAGCATTTT
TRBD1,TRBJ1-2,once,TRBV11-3,CASSTGQGVPTF,TGTGCCAGCAGCACCGGACAGGGGGTCCCTACCTTC
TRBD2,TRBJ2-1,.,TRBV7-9,CASSQPGTSPYNEQFF,TGTGCCAGCAGCCAGCCCGGGACTAGTCCTTACAATGAGCAGTTCTTC
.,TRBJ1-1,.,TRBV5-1,CASSRPGLSRTDPGLGSTEAFF,TGCGCCAGCAGCCGGCCGGGACTATCTCGAACCGACCCGGGTCTTGGGAGCACTGAAGCTTTCTTT